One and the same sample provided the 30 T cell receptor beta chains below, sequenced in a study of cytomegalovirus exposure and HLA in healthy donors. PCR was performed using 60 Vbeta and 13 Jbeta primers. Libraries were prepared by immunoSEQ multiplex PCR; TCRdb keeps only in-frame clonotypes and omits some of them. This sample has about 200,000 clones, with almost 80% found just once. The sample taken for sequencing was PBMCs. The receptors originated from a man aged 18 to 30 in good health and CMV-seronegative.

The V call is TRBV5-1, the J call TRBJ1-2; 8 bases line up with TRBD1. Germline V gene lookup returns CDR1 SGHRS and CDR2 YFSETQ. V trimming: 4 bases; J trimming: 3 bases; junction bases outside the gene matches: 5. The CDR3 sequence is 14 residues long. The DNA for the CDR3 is TGCGCCAGCAGCGAACCGGGACAGGACTATGGCTACACCTTC. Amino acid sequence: CASSEPGQDYGYTF.

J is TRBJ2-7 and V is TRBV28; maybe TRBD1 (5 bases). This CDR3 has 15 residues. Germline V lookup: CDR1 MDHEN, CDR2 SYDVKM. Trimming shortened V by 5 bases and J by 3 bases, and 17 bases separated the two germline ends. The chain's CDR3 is CASSTPDTTYYEQYF. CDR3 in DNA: TGTGCCAGCAGTACTCCGGACACTACCTACTACGAGCAGTACTTC.

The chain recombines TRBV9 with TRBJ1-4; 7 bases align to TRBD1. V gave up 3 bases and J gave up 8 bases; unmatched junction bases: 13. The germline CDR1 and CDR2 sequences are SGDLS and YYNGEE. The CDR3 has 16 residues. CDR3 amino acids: CASSARQGLLGEKLFF. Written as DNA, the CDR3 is TGTGCCAGCAGCGCACGACAGGGCCTACTCGGGGAAAAACTGTTTTTT.

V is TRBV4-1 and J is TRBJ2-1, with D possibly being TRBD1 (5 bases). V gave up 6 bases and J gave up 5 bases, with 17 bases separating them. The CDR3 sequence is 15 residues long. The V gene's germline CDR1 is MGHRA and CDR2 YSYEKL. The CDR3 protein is CASRLQGSTDNEQFF. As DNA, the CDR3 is TGCGCCAGCAGGCTTCAGGGAAGCACCGACAATGAGCAGTTCTTC.

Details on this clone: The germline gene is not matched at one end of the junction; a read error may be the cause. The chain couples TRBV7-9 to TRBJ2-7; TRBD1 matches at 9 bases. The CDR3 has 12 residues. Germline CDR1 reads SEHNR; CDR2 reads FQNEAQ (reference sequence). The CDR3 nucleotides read TGTTCCAGCAGCTTAGCCCGGGACAGGGAGTACTTC. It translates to CSSSLARDREYF.

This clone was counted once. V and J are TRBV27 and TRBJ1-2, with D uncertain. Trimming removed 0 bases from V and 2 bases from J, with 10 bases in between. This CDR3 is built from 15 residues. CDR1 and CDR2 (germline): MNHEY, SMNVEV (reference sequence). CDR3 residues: CASSLSYRGNYGYTF. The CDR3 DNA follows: TGTGCCAGCAGTTTATCGTACCGGGGAAACTATGGCTACACCTTC.

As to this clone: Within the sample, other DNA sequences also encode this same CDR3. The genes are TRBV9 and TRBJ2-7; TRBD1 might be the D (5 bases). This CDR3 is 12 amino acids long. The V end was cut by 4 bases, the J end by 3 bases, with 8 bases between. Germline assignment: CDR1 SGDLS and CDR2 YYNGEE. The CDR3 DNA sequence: TGTGCCAGCAGCACCACAGGCTACGAGCAGTACTTC. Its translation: CASSTTGYEQYF.

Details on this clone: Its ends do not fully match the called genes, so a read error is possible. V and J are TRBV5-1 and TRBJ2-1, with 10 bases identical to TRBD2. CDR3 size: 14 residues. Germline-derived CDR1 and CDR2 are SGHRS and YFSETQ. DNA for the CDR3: TGCGCCAGCAGTCCTACTAGCGGGAATAATGGGCAGTTCTTC. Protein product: CASSPTSGNNGQFF.

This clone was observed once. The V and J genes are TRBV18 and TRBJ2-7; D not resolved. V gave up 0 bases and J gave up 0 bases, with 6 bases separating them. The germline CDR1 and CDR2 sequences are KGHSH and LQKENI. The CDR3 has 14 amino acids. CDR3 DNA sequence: TGTGCCAGCTCACCACCGGGCATCTCCTACGAGCAGTACTTC. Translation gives CASSPPGISYEQYF.

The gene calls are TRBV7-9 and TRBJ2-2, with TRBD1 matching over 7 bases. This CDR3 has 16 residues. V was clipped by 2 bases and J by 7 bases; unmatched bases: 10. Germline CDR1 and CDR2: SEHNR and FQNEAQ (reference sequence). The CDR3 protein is CASSLTEGTVHGELFF. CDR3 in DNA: TGTGCCAGCAGCTTAACGGAAGGGACAGTGCACGGGGAGCTGTTTTTT.

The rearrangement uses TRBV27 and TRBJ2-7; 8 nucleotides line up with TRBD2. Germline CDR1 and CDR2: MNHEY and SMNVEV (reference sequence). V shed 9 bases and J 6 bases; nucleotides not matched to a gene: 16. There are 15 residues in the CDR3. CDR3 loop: CASFPTGGRLGEQYF. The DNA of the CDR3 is TGTGCCAGTTTCCCTACAGGCGGGAGGCTGGGCGAGCAGTACTTC.

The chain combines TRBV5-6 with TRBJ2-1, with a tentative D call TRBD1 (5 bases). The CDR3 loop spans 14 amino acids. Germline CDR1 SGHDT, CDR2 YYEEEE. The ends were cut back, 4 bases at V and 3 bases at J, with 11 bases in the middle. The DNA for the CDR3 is TGTGCCAGCAGCCCCCTCGACAGCTACAATGAGCAGTTCTTC. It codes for CASSPLDSYNEQFF. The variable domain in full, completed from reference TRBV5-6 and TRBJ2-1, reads DAGVTQSPTHLIKTRGQQVTLRCSPKSGHDTVSWYQQALGQGPQFIFQYYEEEERQRGNFPDRFSGHQFPNYSSELNVNALLLGDSALYLCASSPLDSYNEQFFGPGTRLTVL.

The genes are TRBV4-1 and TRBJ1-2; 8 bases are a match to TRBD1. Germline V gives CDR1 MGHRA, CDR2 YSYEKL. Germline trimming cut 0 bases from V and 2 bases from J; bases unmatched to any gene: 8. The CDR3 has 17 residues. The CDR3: CASSQDWGTGSNYGYTF. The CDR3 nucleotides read TGCGCCAGCAGCCAAGATTGGGGGACAGGTTCCAACTATGGCTACACCTTC.

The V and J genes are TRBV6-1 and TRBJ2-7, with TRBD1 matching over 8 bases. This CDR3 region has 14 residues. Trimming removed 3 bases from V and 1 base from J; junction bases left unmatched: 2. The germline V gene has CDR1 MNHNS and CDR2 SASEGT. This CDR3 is CASSETGDSYEQYF. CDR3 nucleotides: TGTGCCAGCAGTGAGACAGGGGATTCCTACGAGCAGTACTTC.

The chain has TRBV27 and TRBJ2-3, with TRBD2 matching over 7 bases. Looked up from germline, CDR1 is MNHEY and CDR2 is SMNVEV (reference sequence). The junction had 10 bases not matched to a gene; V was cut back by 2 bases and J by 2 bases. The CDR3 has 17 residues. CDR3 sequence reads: CASSLSSSSGATDTQYF. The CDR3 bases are TGTGCCAGCAGTTTAAGCTCGTCTAGCGGAGCCACAGATACGCAGTATTTT.

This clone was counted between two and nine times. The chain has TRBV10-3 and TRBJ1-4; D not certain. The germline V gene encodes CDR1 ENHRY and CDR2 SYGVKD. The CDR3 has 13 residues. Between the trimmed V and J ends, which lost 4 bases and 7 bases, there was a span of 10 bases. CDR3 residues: CAISGGVGEKLFF. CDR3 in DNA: TGTGCCATCAGTGGCGGTGTGGGTGAAAAACTGTTTTTT.

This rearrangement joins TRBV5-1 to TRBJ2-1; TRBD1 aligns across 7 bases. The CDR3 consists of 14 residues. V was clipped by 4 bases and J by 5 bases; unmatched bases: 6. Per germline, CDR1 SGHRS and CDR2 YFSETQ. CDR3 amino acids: CASSTGTANNEQFF. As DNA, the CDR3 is TGCGCCAGCAGCACCGGGACAGCAAACAATGAGCAGTTCTTC.

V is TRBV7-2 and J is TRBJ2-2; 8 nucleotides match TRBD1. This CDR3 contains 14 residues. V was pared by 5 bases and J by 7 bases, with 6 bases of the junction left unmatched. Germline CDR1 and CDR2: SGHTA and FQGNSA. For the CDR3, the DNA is TGTGCCAGCAGCACCCAGGGGGCCAACGGGGAGCTGTTTTTT. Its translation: CASSTQGANGELFF.

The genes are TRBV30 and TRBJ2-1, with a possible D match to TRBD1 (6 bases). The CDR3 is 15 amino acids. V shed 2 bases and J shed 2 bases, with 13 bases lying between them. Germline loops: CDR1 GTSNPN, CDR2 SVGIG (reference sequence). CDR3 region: CAWSPGTPAYNEQFF. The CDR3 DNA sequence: TGTGCCTGGAGTCCCGGGACACCGGCCTACAATGAGCAGTTCTTC. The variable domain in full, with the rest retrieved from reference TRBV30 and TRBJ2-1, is SQTIHQWPATLVQPVGSPLSLECTVEGTSNPNLYWYRQAAGRGLQLLFYSVGIGQISSEVPQNLSASRPQDRQFILSSKKLLLSDSGFYLCAWSPGTPAYNEQFFGPGTRLTVL.

CDR3 nucleotide sequence: TGTGCCATCAGGGCTAGCGGCGACCCCTACGAGCAGTACTTC. Its translation is CAIRASGDPYEQYF. The chain joins TRBV10-3 to TRBJ2-7; 7 nucleotides agree with TRBD2. This CDR3 has 14 residues. From germline, CDR1 is ENHRY and CDR2 SYGVKD. V shed 6 bases, J shed 2 bases, and the junction held 7 bases outside the gene matches.

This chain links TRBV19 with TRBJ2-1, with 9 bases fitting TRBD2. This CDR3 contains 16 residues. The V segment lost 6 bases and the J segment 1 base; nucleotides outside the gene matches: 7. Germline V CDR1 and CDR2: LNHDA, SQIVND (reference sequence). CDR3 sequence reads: CASSVSGSRSYNEQFF. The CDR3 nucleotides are TGTGCCAGTAGCGTTAGCGGGAGTAGGTCCTACAATGAGCAGTTCTTC. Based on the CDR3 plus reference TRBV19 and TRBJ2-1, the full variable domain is DGGITQSPKYLFRKEGQNVTLSCEQNLNHDAMYWYRQDPGQGLRLIYYSQIVNDFQKGDIAEGYSVSREKKESFPLTVTSAQKNPTAFYLCASSVSGSRSYNEQFFGPGTRLTVL.

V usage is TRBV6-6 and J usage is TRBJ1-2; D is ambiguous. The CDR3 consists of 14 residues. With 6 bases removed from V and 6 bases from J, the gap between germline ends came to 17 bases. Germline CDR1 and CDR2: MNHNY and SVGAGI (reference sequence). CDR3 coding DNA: TGTGCCAGCAGGGCCGACTCCCGGTTGGATGGCTACACCTTC. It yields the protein CASRADSRLDGYTF.

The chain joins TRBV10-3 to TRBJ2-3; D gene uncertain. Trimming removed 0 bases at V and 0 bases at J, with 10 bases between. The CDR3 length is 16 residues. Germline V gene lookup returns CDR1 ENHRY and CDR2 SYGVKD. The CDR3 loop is CAISESLWASTDTQYF. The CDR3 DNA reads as TGTGCCATCAGTGAGTCTTTGTGGGCTAGCACAGATACGCAGTATTTT.

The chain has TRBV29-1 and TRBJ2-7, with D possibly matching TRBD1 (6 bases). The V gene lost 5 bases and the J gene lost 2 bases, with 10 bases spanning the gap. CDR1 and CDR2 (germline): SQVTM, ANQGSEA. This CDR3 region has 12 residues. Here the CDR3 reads CSVLSGAYEQYF. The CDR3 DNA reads TGCAGCGTTCTATCAGGGGCCTACGAGCAGTACTTC.

CDR3 DNA sequence: TGTGCCAGCTCACCACAGGACAGGTCGAGCAATCAGCCCCAGCATTTT. The encoded protein is CASSPQDRSSNQPQHF. This sequence joins TRBV18 and TRBJ1-5, with 7 bases identical to TRBD1. In germline, CDR1 is KGHSH, CDR2 LQKENI. The CDR3 loop spans 16 amino acids. Unmatched junction bases numbered 4, after V lost 1 base and J lost 1 base.

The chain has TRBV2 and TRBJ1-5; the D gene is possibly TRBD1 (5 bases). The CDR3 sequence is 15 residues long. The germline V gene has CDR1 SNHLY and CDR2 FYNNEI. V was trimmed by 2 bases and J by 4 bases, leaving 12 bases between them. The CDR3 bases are TGTGCCAGCAGTGAACCAGACAGATTTAATCAGCCCCAGCATTTT. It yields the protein CASSEPDRFNQPQHF.

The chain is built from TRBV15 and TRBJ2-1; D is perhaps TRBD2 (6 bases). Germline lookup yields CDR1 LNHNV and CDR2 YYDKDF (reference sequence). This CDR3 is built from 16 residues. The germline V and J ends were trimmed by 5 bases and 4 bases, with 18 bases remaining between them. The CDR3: CATSRRLDFLYNEQFF. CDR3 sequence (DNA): TGTGCCACCAGCCGTAGACTAGACTTTTTGTACAATGAGCAGTTCTTC. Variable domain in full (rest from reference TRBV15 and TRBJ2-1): DAMVIQNPRYQVTQFGKPVTLSCSQTLNHNVMYWYQQKSSQAPKLLFHYYDKDFNNEADTPDNFQSRRPNTSFCFLDIRSPGLGDTAMYLCATSRRLDFLYNEQFFGPGTRLTVL.

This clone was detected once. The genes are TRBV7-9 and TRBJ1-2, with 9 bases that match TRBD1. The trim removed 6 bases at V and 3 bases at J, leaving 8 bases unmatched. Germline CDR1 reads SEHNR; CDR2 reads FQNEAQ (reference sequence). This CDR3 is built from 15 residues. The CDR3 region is CASSSQGAIDYGYTF. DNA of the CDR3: TGTGCCAGCAGTTCACAGGGGGCCATTGACTATGGCTACACCTTC. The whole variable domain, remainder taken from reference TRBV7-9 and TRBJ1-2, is DTGVSQNPRHKITKRGQNVTFRCDPISEHNRLYWYRQTLGQGPEFLTYFQNEAQLEKSRLLSDRFSAERPKGSFSTLEIQRTEQGDSAMYLCASSSQGAIDYGYTFGSGTRLTVV.

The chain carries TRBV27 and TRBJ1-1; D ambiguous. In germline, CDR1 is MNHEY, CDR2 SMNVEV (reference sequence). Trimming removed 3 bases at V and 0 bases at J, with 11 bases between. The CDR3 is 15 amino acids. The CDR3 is CASSFGLTMNTEAFF. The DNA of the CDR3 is TGTGCCAGCAGTTTTGGACTAACCATGAACACTGAAGCTTTCTTT.

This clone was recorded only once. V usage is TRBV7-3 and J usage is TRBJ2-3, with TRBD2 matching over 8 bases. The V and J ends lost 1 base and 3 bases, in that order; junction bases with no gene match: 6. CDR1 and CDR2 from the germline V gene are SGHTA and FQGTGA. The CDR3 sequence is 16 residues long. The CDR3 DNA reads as TGTGCCAGCAGCTTAATGGCTAGCGGGCATACAGATACGCAGTATTTT. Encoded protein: CASSLMASGHTDTQYF.